The TCR beta chain under discussion was sequenced for a study of T cell repertoires in cytomegalovirus infection. The wider study: Recently identified HLA-C-restricted CMV epitopes and well-studied HLA-B-restricted CMV epitopes were used by the study. Public TCR beta signatures provided an indication of both CMV infection and a matching HLA type. Study findings and constraints: CMV-specific TCR beta clonotypes restricted by HLA-C dominated the ex vivo response. Identification of carriers of CMV plus the relevant HLA was performed using cumulative public TCR beta family frequency.

Concerning this clonotype itself: Its antigen is as yet unknown.

TCRdb redid the calling of the reads with MiXCR, one entry per CDR3 protein. Of 700,000 to 950,000 distinct CDR3 sequences listed, about 30% are singletons. The CDR3 is 15 amino acids. The germline CDR1 and CDR2 sequences are SGHVS and FQNEAQ. V was pared by 1 base and J by 6 bases, with 15 bases between. This TCR was recovered from a human donor in good health (CMV status not recorded). Some clones in this sample may be carry-over from other donors' samples. The chain links TRBV7-8 to TRBJ1-2; D is unclear. Here the sequenced sample was cultured CD8+ T cells from PBMCs, taken from culture after CMV antigen stimulation. In nucleotides, the CDR3 is TGTGCCAGCAGCTTAGAGGAAAACTTGGTAGATGGCTACACCTTC. Translated, it gives CASSLEENLVDGYTF.